The 24 T cell receptor beta chains presented below share a single source sample, sequenced in a study of T-cell reconstitution after alpha-beta-depleted transplantation in children. Researchers prepared the TCRbeta library using unique molecular identifiers, the study reports. TCRdb called the PCR reads again in MiXCR, with one record for every CDR3 protein. The data hold about 500,000 distinct CDR3 sequences, with approximately 29% observed a single time. The material was PBMCs from the stem cell graft donor, obtained from the stem cell graft. These receptors were collected from a human donor who donated a stem cell graft to a child with aplastic anemia.

The chain employs TRBV29-1 and TRBJ2-5; D gene unclear. The germline V gene encodes CDR1 SQVTM and CDR2 ANQGSEA. Trimming took 4 bases from V and 5 from J, leaving 8 bases between them. The CDR3 is 11 amino acids. CDR3 bases: TGCAGCGTTGTCCACCGGGAGACCCAGTACTTC. Translation: CSVVHRETQYF.

The chain uses TRBV30 and TRBJ2-2, with TRBD1 matching over 8 bases. The ends lost 3 bases at V and 4 bases at J; junction bases unmatched: 7. The CDR3 length is 15 residues. Looked up from germline, CDR1 is GTSNPN and CDR2 is SVGIG (reference sequence). The CDR3 sequence is CAWREQGASTGELFF. CDR3 nucleotides: TGTGCCTGGAGGGAGCAGGGGGCGAGCACCGGGGAGCTGTTTTTT.

V and J are TRBV5-8 and TRBJ1-2; D remains ambiguous. V lost 1 base, J lost 13 bases, and 5 bases lay in between. This CDR3 spans 9 amino acids. CDR1 is SGHTS and CDR2 is YDEGEE in the germline V gene. The CDR3 DNA reads as TGTGCCAGCAGCTTGCGTGGCACCTTC. Translating it yields CASSLRGTF.

This CDR3 reads CASSQQLARTDTQYF. Here the CDR3 DNA reads TGTGCCAGCAGCCAGCAGCTAGCGCGCACAGATACGCAGTATTTT. The chain recombines TRBV14 with TRBJ2-3, with a possible D match to TRBD2 (6 bases). CDR3 length: 15 residues. Trimming shortened V by 3 bases and J by 1 base, and 11 bases separated the two germline ends. The germline CDR1 and CDR2 sequences are SGHDN and FVKESK.

This clonotype has a handful of counts. The chain uses TRBV18 and TRBJ1-1; unclear D gene. Trimming took off 3 bases at V and 8 bases at J, with 10 bases between the two ends. Germline assignment: CDR1 KGHSH and CDR2 LQKENI. CDR3 length equals 12 residues. The CDR3, as DNA: TGTGCCAGCTCACCGGTCGCGCTCGAAGCTTTCTTT. This encodes CASSPVALEAFF.

This clonotype appeared many times. CDR3 protein: CASSSPAPDRVGKLFF. CDR3 in DNA: TGTGCCAGCAGTTCCCCGGCGCCGGACAGGGTCGGCAAACTGTTTTTT. The rearrangement uses TRBV6-5 and TRBJ1-4; 8 positions agree with TRBD1. This CDR3 is 16 amino acids long. The germline gives CDR1 MNHEY, CDR2 SVGAGI. Unmatched junction bases numbered 15, after V lost 4 bases and J lost 11 bases.

The V call is TRBV5-1, the J call TRBJ2-2; the match to TRBD1 covers 9 bases. The CDR3 is made up of 16 amino acids. CDR1 is SGHRS, CDR2 YFSETQ, per germline. V shed 0 bases, J shed 6 bases, and the junction held 6 bases outside the gene matches. The CDR3 sequence: CASSLGDRDIPGELFF. The CDR3 DNA reads as TGCGCCAGCAGCTTGGGGGACAGGGATATCCCCGGGGAGCTGTTTTTT.

The rearrangement uses TRBV5-1 and TRBJ2-1; TRBD2 aligns across 7 bases. In germline, CDR1 is SGHRS, CDR2 YFSETQ. V was pared by 4 bases and J by 5 bases, with 9 bases of the junction left unmatched. The CDR3 contains 15 residues. CDR3 DNA: TGCGCCAGCAGCACTACCGGGACTATCCACAATGAGCAGTTCTTC. Protein product: CASSTTGTIHNEQFF.

This clonotype has a handful of counts. CDR3 in amino acids: CASSPRQGSGANVLTF. The CDR3 nucleotides are TGTGCCAGCAGCCCGAGACAGGGCTCTGGGGCCAACGTCCTGACTTTC. This chain links TRBV7-3 with TRBJ2-6; 7 bases fit TRBD1. Trimming removed 5 bases from V and 0 bases from J; junction bases left unmatched: 4. In germline, CDR1 is SGHTA, CDR2 FQGTGA. This CDR3 is built from 16 residues.

This clonotype was observed at least ten times. CDR3 nucleotides: TGCAGTGCTAGAGGTATACAGGGTAGCCAGCCCCAGCATTTT. It is translated as CSARGIQGSQPQHF. The chain recombines TRBV20-1 with TRBJ1-5; D is possibly TRBD1 (6 bases). CDR3 length: 14 residues. The ends were cut back, 1 base at V and 7 bases at J, with 14 bases in the middle. Per the germline V gene, CDR1 is DFQATT and CDR2 is SNEGSKA (reference sequence).

This clonotype was recorded at least ten times. This chain links TRBV29-1 with TRBJ2-1, with D tentatively TRBD1 or TRBD2 (5 bases each). Per germline, CDR1 SQVTM and CDR2 ANQGSEA. The CDR3 loop spans 14 amino acids. Trimming shortened V by 1 base and J by 0 bases, and 7 bases separated the two germline ends. The CDR3, as DNA: TGCAGCGTTGAAGCCGGGACCTCCTACAATGAGCAGTTCTTC. Translated, it gives CSVEAGTSYNEQFF.

V is TRBV10-3 and J is TRBJ1-1; 8 nucleotides align to TRBD1. The V gene end was trimmed by 7 bases and the J gene end by 2 bases; junction bases not matched to a gene: 3. The germline CDR1 and CDR2 sequences are ENHRY and SYGVKD. The CDR3 runs to 13 residues. The CDR3 is CAINTGGNTEAFF. The CDR3 DNA is TGTGCCATCAATACAGGGGGAAACACTGAAGCTTTCTTT.

This clonotype was detected only a few times. V is TRBV6-2 or TRBV6-3 and J is TRBJ2-7; a weak D match, TRBD1 (6 bases). This CDR3 spans 14 amino acids. V dropped 6 bases and J dropped 1 base, with 13 bases sitting between them. Germline CDR1 is MNHEY and CDR2 is SVGEGT. CDR3: CASRDDRTSYEQYV. CDR3 in DNA: TGTGCCAGCAGGGATGACAGGACTTCCTACGAGCAGTACGTC.

V and J are TRBV30 and TRBJ2-7, with D unclear. This CDR3 has 13 residues. Germline V gene sequence: CDR1 GTSNPN, CDR2 SVGIG (reference sequence). Trimming cost V 0 bases and J 2 bases, with 8 bases left between them. CDR3 bases: TGTGCCTGGAGTGTTAAGGCCCCCTACGAGCAGTACTTC. It yields the protein CAWSVKAPYEQYF.

The V and J genes are TRBV9 and TRBJ2-5, with D perhaps matching TRBD1 (6 bases). V was clipped by 4 bases and J by 5 bases, with 12 bases between them. The germline V gene encodes CDR1 SGDLS and CDR2 YYNGEE. CDR3 size: 13 residues. The CDR3 DNA is TGTGCCAGCAGCCCTAGTAGGGGGGAGACCCAGTACTTC. This encodes CASSPSRGETQYF.

This chain joins TRBV4-2 and TRBJ2-3, with TRBD2 identical over 8 bases. The CDR3 is 16 amino acids. CDR1 LGHNA and CDR2 YNFKEQ come from the germline V gene. V was clipped by 1 base and J by 1 base; unmatched bases: 4. The CDR3 spells CASSQALAGGTDTQYF. The DNA for the CDR3 is TGTGCCAGCAGCCAAGCCCTAGCGGGTGGCACAGATACGCAGTATTTT.

The rearrangement links TRBV10-3 to TRBJ2-1; 13 nucleotides agree with TRBD2. The CDR3 contains 15 residues. Germline CDR1 is ENHRY and CDR2 is SYGVKD. J lost 8 bases, V lost 8 bases, and 9 bases had no gene match. In DNA form, the CDR3 reads TGTGCCATCTGTAAAGGGACTAGCGGGACGGATGAGCAGTTCTTC. The encoded protein is CAICKGTSGTDEQFF.

The rearrangement uses TRBV12-3 or TRBV12-4 and TRBJ1-3; D uncertain. This CDR3 has 14 residues. The germline V and J ends were trimmed by 3 bases and 3 bases, with 9 bases remaining between them. The CDR3 sequence: CASSFGSHGNTIYF. DNA of the CDR3: TGTGCCAGCAGTTTCGGATCCCATGGAAACACCATATATTTT.

Only a few counts were recorded for this clonotype. V and J are TRBV20-1 and TRBJ1-1; D ambiguous. Germline lookup yields CDR1 DFQATT and CDR2 SNEGSKA (reference sequence). The CDR3 runs 12 residues. V lost 2 bases, J lost 1 base, and 5 bases lay in between. The CDR3 here is CSARWANTEAFF. Written as DNA, the CDR3 is TGCAGTGCTAGATGGGCGAACACTGAAGCTTTCTTT.

The chain is built from TRBV12-3 or TRBV12-4 and TRBJ2-1; no clear D gene. Trimming removed 3 bases at V and 7 bases at J, with 7 bases between. This CDR3 is built from 12 residues. The CDR3 loop is CASSFFGNEQFF. For the CDR3, the DNA is TGTGCCAGCAGTTTTTTTGGGAATGAGCAGTTCTTC.

The sample holds a few counts of this clonotype. The CDR3 DNA sequence: TGTGCCAGCAGTCACTCAGTAAACACTGAAGCTTTCTTT. Amino acid sequence: CASSHSVNTEAFF. The chain is built from TRBV12-3 or TRBV12-4 and TRBJ1-1; D remains ambiguous. V was shortened by 5 bases and J by 2 bases, with 9 bases between the two germline ends. The CDR3 extends over 13 amino acids.

The rearrangement joins TRBV12-3 or TRBV12-4 to TRBJ2-1; TRBD2 matches 11 bases. This CDR3 is built from 15 residues. With V trimmed by 5 bases and J by 6 bases, 6 bases remained unmatched. The CDR3 region is CASSVLAGEGNEQFF. For the CDR3, the DNA is TGTGCCAGCAGTGTACTAGCGGGAGAGGGCAATGAGCAGTTCTTC.

This chain uses TRBV28 with TRBJ2-1, with a possible D match to TRBD2 (8 bases). Trimming shortened V by 5 bases and J by 1 base, and 24 bases separated the two germline ends. There are 19 residues in the CDR3. Germline CDR1 reads MDHEN; CDR2 reads SYDVKM. CDR3 sequence reads: CASSARRIAGTASYNEQFF. The CDR3 DNA sequence: TGTGCCAGCAGTGCCCGGCGGATAGCGGGGACAGCGTCCTACAATGAGCAGTTCTTC.

This clonotype was detected ten times or more. The chain couples TRBV18 to TRBJ1-6; D possibly corresponds to TRBD1 (5 bases). In germline, CDR1 is KGHSH, CDR2 LQKENI. Trimming pared 3 bases from V and 5 bases from J, leaving 11 bases between. This CDR3 is built from 15 residues. CDR3 sequence: CASSPGTDNNSPLHF. CDR3 coding DNA: TGTGCCAGCTCACCCGGGACGGACAATAATTCACCCCTCCACTTT.